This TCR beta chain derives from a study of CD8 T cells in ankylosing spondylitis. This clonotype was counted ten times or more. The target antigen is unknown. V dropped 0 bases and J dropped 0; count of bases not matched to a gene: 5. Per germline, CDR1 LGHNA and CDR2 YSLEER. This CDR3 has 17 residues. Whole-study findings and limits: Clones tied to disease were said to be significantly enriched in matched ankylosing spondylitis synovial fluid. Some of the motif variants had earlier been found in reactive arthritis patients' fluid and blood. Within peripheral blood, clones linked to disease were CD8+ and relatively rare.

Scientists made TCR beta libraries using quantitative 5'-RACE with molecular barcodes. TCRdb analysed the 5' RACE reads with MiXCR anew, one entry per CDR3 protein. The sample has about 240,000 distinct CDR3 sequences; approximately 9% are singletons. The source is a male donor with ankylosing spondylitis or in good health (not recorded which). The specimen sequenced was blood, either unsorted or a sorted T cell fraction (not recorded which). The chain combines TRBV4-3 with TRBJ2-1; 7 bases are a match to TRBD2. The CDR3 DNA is TGCGCCAGCAGCCAAGATTACGGGAGGACCTCCTACAATGAGCAGTTCTTC. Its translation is CASSQDYGRTSYNEQFF.